These 7 T cell receptor beta chains originate from one sample sequenced in a study of CD8+ T cells in alopecia areata. In each case, RNA was isolated and then reverse transcribed into cDNA as the sequencing template. Only in-frame clones appear in the TCRdb table, and some are missing; sequencing was by immunoSEQ multiplex PCR. The sample yields around 140,000 clones, 85% to 90% seen once. The input for sequencing was CD8+ T cells sorted from blood, taken at week 0. The receptors were gathered from a human donor with alopecia areata.

The chain employs TRBV5-4 and TRBJ1-3, with D perhaps matching TRBD1 (5 bases). Germline CDR1 SGHNT, CDR2 YYREEE (reference sequence). V was clipped by 0 bases and J by 4 bases, with 8 bases between them. CDR3 length: 14 residues. The CDR3 DNA reads TGTGCCAGCAGCTTGGGGCAGGGCGGAAACACCATATATTTT. Translation: CASSLGQGGNTIYF.

The chain recombines TRBV10-2 with TRBJ2-1; 8 bases are shared with TRBD2. Germline V gene lookup returns CDR1 WSHSY and CDR2 SAAADI. V lost 1 base to trimming and J lost 6 bases; unmatched junction nucleotides: 5. This CDR3 contains 15 residues. The CDR3 loop reads CASSEFREGRNEQFF. The CDR3 nucleotides read TGCGCCAGCAGTGAGTTTCGGGAGGGCCGCAATGAGCAGTTCTTC.

V and J are TRBV11-2 and TRBJ2-5; 15 nucleotides agree with TRBD2. V was pared by 4 bases and J by 4 bases, with 4 bases of the junction left unmatched. The CDR3 totals 16 residues. Looked up from germline, CDR1 is SGHAT and CDR2 is FQNNGV. CDR3 nucleotide sequence: TGTGCCAGCAGCTCCGGACTAGCGGGAGGGGGAGAGACCCAGTACTTC. Translating gives CASSSGLAGGGETQYF.

CDR3 coding DNA: TGTGCCAGCAGTTACGGTCCTTCCTACGAGCAGTACTTC. This translates into CASSYGPSYEQYF. This chain connects TRBV27 to TRBJ2-7; the D is unclear. Trimming left V 4 bases short and J 1 base short, with 8 bases between. CDR3 length equals 13 residues. Germline V gene lookup returns CDR1 MNHEY and CDR2 SMNVEV (reference sequence).

The table lists this clone with a few counts. The rearrangement joins TRBV4-1 to TRBJ2-1, with a possible D match to TRBD2 (6 bases). There are 14 residues in the CDR3. The V end lost 0 bases, the J end lost 7 bases, and 10 bases lay between the germline ends. CDR1 MGHRA and CDR2 YSYEKL come from the germline V gene. CDR3 nucleotides: TGCGCCAGCAGCCAAGAGGGGACTTTGAATGAGCAGTTCTTC. Amino acid sequence: CASSQEGTLNEQFF.

This rearrangement joins TRBV30 to TRBJ2-2, with D uncertain. CDR3 length equals 11 residues. Trimming removed 3 bases at V and 6 bases at J, with 5 bases between. In germline, CDR1 is GTSNPN, CDR2 SVGIG (reference sequence). The CDR3 protein is CAWRYAGELFF. DNA for the CDR3: TGTGCCTGGAGATACGCCGGGGAGCTGTTTTTT.

The chain couples TRBV27 to TRBJ2-5; 7 positions agree with TRBD2. CDR1 MNHEY and CDR2 SMNVEV come from the germline V gene (reference sequence). The CDR3 loop spans 15 amino acids. Unmatched junction bases numbered 11, after V lost 5 bases and J lost 5 bases. CDR3 sequence (DNA): TGTGCCAGCAGTCCTTTGGGGAGGGGTAGGGAGACCCAGTACTTC. Amino acids: CASSPLGRGRETQYF.